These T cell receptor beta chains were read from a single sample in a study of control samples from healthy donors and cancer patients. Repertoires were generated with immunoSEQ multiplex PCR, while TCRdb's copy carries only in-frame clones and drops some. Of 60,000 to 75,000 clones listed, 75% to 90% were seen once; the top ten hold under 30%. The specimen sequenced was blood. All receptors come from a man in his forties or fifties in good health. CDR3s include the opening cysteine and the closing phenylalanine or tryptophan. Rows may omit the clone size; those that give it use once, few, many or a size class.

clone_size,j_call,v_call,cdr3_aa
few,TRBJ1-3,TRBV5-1,CASSLNSDSGNTIYF
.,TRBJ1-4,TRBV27,CASSLWATNEKLFF
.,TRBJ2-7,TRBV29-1,CSVVFFTSDPYEQYF
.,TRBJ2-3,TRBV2,CASGPADTQYF
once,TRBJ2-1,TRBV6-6,CASIHVARGWNEQFF
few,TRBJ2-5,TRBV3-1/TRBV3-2,CASSQRGGTQLEETQYF
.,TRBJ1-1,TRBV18,CATTRGSEAFF
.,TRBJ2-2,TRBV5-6,CASSLKAGAFANTGELFF
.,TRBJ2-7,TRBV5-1,CASRDARTGTYEQYF
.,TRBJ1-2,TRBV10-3,CAISESALYGYTF
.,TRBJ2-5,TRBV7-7,CASSWGAGGETQYF
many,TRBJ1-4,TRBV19,CASSLSAVVVLFF
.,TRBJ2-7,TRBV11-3,CASSLEEGPYEQYF
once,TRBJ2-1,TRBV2,CASKSGTIYNEQFF
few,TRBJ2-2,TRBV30,CAWSAGTNTGELFF
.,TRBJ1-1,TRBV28,CASTGGQMGTEAFF
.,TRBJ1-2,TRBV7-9,CASSLPQPQLTYGYTF
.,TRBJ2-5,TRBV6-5,CASSYSRVAGESQYF
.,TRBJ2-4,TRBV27,CASSFFGQLAKNIQYF
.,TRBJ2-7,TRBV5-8,CASSFRDGGYEQYF
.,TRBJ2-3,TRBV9,CASSTRPSGHNTDTQYF
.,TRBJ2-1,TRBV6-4,CASSDSGGRGHNEQFF
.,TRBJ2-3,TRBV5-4,CASSLAGGPSTDTQYF
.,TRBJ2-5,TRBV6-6,CASTQRDGRNRETQYF
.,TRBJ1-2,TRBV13,CASSLWGEGRGYTF
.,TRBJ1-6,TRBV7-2,CASSLAADYNSPLHF
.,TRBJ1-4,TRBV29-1,CSVAGAGTATNEKLFF
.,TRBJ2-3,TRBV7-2,CASSLEVVTDTQYF
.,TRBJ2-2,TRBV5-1,CASSAKSSTGELFF
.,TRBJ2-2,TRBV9,CASSVKQITGELFF
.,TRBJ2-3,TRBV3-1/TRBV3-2,CASSHTRVPSTDTQYF
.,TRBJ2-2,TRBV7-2,CASSLGPGGLAGELFF
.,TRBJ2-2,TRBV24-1,CATESHHTGELFF
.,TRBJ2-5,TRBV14,CASSRTSGSLETQYF
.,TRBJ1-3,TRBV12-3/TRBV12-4,CASSSGQGNTIYF
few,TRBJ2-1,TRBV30,CAWSGLAGNYNEQFF
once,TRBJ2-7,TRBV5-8,CASSLAPGHPYEQYF
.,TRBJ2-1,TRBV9,CASSVAPTSGVYNEQFF
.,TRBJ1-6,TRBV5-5,CASSFGEGNSPLHF
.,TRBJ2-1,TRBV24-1,CATSDPGQPYNEQFF
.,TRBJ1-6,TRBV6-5,CASSRTGGSPLHF
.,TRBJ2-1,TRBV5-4,CASSLGINDEQFF
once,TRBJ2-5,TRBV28,CASSPSGQGTQYF
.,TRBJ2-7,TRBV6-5,CASKSRDIGSYEQYF
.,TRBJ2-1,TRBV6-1,CASSEFLAGLNEQFF
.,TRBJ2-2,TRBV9,CASSAGGAKVAGELFF
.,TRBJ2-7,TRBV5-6,CASSLVTGSYEQYF
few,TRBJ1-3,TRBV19,CASSMVPGRLFGNTIYF